The rows below give T cell receptor beta chains drawn from one sample of a study of metastatic and nonmetastatic thyroid tumors. TCRdb used MiXCR to call clones anew from the PCR reads. Here the sample spans 13,000 or so clones, about 26% being singletons. The sequencing sample was made of tumor tissue. The receptor set was obtained from a female donor with papillary thyroid cancer or a benign thyroid nodule (not recorded which). Some clones in this sample may be carry-over from other donors' samples. CDR3s include the opening cysteine and the closing phenylalanine or tryptophan. D genes are given only for firm matches. Clone size is given for some rows only: seen once, a few or many times, or a class if the clone is expanded.

j_gene	abundance	v_gene	d_gene	CDR3nt	CDR3aa
TRBJ2-5	many	TRBV3-1	TRBD2	TGTGCCAGCAGCCAAGATTTAGCGGGAGGGGCCCAAGAGACCCAGTACTTC	CASSQDLAGGAQETQYF
TRBJ2-2	few	TRBV6-1	TRBD2	TGTGCCAGCATGGGTACTAGCGGGAGTACCTGGGAGCTGTTTTTT	CASMGTSGSTWELFF
TRBJ1-2	medium-sized	TRBV6-1	-	TGTGCCAGCAGTGTTGGGGGGAACCCCTATGGCTACACCTTC	CASSVGGNPYGYTF
TRBJ2-3	many	TRBV6-1	-	TGTGCCAGCAGGGCGGGGCCTAGGGATAACACAGATACGCAGTATTTT	CASRAGPRDNTDTQYF
TRBJ1-5	many	TRBV5-5	-	TGTGCCAGCAGCTTGCACAGCAGCAATCAGCCCCAGCATTTT	CASSLHSSNQPQHF
TRBJ2-3	-	TRBV27	-	TGTGCCAGCAGTTTATCCCCCCCGGTGGTGCGTAGTGCCGGCACAGATACCCAGTATTTT	CASSLSPPVVRSAGTDTQYF
TRBJ2-3	-	TRBV7-3	-	TGTGCCAGTGGAAAGGGTAACGGACTATCTGGAGATACGCAGTATTTT	CASGKGNGLSGDTQYF
TRBJ2-1	medium-sized	TRBV4-1	-	TGCGCCAGCAGCCAAGGTGACTTTCCCTACAATGAGCAGTTCTTC	CASSQGDFPYNEQFF
TRBJ2-2	once	TRBV20-1	TRBD2	TGCAGTCCTCCCCTAGCGGGAGGGAATACCGGGGAGCTGTTTTTT	CSPPLAGGNTGELFF
TRBJ1-2	-	TRBV20-1	-	TGCAGTGCTAGAGAGGGACAATTGGGCTACACCTTC	CSAREGQLGYTF
TRBJ1-2	many	TRBV28	-	TGTGCCAGCAGCCCGGGACGGGGAATCTATGGCTACACCTTC	CASSPGRGIYGYTF
TRBJ2-4	large	TRBV6-1	-	TGTGCCAGCAGAGGAGGGTTTGATGACATTCAGTACTTC	CASRGGFDDIQYF
TRBJ1-5	many	TRBV6-4	-	TGTGCCAGCAGGGTATGGGGCAATCAGCCCCAGCATTTT	CASRVWGNQPQHF
TRBJ2-1	-	TRBV20-1	-	TGCAGTGCTACTGGACATTCAGGGGTGTCCGACAATGAGCAGTTCTTC	CSATGHSGVSDNEQFF
TRBJ2-5	-	TRBV6-1	-	TGTGCCAGCAGTGATATTGGGGCCTCGGGGACCCAGTACTTC	CASSDIGASGTQYF
TRBJ2-3	-	TRBV6-1	TRBD2	TGTGCCAGCAGTGTAGTAGGACTAGCAGTCCCTGATACGCAGTATTTT	CASSVVGLAVPDTQYF
TRBJ2-3	large	TRBV18	TRBD2	TGTGCCAGCTCACCCGGGACTAGCGGCACAGATACGCAGTATTTT	CASSPGTSGTDTQYF